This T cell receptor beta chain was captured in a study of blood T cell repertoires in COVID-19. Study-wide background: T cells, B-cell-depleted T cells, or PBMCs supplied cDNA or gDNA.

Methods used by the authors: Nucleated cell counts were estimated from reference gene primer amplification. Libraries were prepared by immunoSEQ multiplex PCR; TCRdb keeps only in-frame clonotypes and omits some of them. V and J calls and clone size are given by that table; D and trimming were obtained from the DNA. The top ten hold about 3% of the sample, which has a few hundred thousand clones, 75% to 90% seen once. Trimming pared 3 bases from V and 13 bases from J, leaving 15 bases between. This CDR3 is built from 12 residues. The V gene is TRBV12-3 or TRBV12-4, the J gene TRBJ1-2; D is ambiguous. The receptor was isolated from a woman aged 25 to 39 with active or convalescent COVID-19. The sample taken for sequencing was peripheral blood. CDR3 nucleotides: TGTGCCAGCAGTTTGGAGGAGGACTCCCTCACCTTC. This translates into CASSLEEDSLTF.